These 25 T cell receptor beta chains originate from one sample sequenced in a study of CD8+ T cells in alopecia areata. After isolation, RNA underwent reverse transcription to generate cDNA as the sequencing template. Some clones are missing from TCRdb's copy, which holds only in-frame ones; the method was immunoSEQ multiplex PCR. The sample records over 100,000 clones, about 47% being singletons. The sample consisted of CD8+ T cells sorted from blood, taken at week 0. Source of these receptors: a human donor with alopecia areata.

The chain carries TRBV6-1 and TRBJ2-7; 7 positions match TRBD2. This CDR3 comprises 15 residues. Germline lookup yields CDR1 MNHNS and CDR2 SASEGT. V was pared by 6 bases and J by 2 bases, with 10 bases of the junction left unmatched. This chain's CDR3 is CASRSAGEKPYEQYF. CDR3 nucleotide sequence: TGTGCCAGCAGGTCGGCGGGGGAAAAACCCTACGAGCAGTACTTC.

The sample holds a few counts of this clone. The chain has TRBV9 and TRBJ1-2; 9 nucleotides agree with TRBD1. Germline V gene sequence: CDR1 SGDLS, CDR2 YYNGEE. This CDR3 spans 14 amino acids. Trimming at V came to 4 bases and at J to 7 bases, leaving 8 bases not matched to a gene. The CDR3 here is CASSTQQGARGYTF. The DNA for the CDR3 is TGTGCCAGCAGCACACAACAGGGGGCACGTGGCTACACCTTC.

V and J are TRBV27 and TRBJ1-5; the match to TRBD1 covers 9 bases. V shed 4 bases, J shed 3 bases, and the junction held 4 bases outside the gene matches. CDR3 length: 15 amino acids. Germline CDR1 and CDR2: MNHEY and SMNVEV (reference sequence). The CDR3 DNA is TGTGCCAGCAGTTCAGGACAGGGGATCAATCAGCCCCAGCATTTT. This codes for CASSSGQGINQPQHF.

This chain uses TRBV2 with TRBJ2-3; D gene unclear. With 1 base removed from V and 0 bases from J, the gap between germline ends came to 8 bases. Germline V gene data show CDR1 as SNHLY and CDR2 as FYNNEI. This CDR3 has 15 amino acids. CDR3 in amino acids: CASSEVRTSTDTQYF. The CDR3, as DNA: TGTGCCAGCAGTGAAGTCCGAACTAGCACAGATACGCAGTATTTT.

This chain joins TRBV27 and TRBJ2-2, with a tentative D call TRBD1 (6 bases). In germline, CDR1 is MNHEY, CDR2 SMNVEV (reference sequence). V was trimmed by 5 bases and J by 0 bases, leaving 16 bases between them. The CDR3 consists of 17 residues. The CDR3 loop reads CASSLAQGIANTGELFF. The DNA of the CDR3 is TGTGCCAGCAGTCTCGCACAGGGCATAGCGAACACCGGGGAGCTGTTTTTT.

On this clone: This specimen includes other DNA sequences encoding the same CDR3. The genes are TRBV29-1 and TRBJ1-2; D is perhaps TRBD1 (5 bases). V lost 2 bases to trimming and J lost 8 bases, with 12 bases between them. This CDR3 comprises 12 residues. The germline V gene encodes CDR1 SQVTM and CDR2 ANQGSEA. CDR3 sequence reads: CSVEREWDGYTF. CDR3 nucleotide sequence: TGCAGCGTTGAACGGGAATGGGACGGCTACACCTTC.

This clone was counted a few times. V is TRBV6-5 and J is TRBJ2-5, with D maybe TRBD2 (5 bases). Trimming took off 0 bases at V and 5 bases at J, with 13 bases between the two ends. The CDR3 totals 15 residues. The germline CDR1 and CDR2 sequences are MNHEY and SVGAGI. CDR3 DNA: TGTGCCAGCAGTTACTCGAAGAGGGTTTTGGAGACCCAGTACTTC. Translating gives CASSYSKRVLETQYF.

This clone has more than one count but fewer than ten. The rearrangement links TRBV10-3 to TRBJ1-5; D gene uncertain. Germline V gene sequence: CDR1 ENHRY, CDR2 SYGVKD. The V gene lost 3 bases and the J gene lost 4 bases, with 10 bases spanning the gap. This CDR3 is 14 amino acids long. This CDR3 reads CAISDTAMNQPQHF. In DNA form, the CDR3 reads TGTGCCATCAGTGACACGGCCATGAATCAGCCCCAGCATTTT.

In this sample, this clone turned up a few times. The V and J genes are TRBV29-1 and TRBJ1-6; perhaps TRBD1 as D (6 bases). V was cut by 7 bases and J by 10 bases, with 26 bases left in between. Germline loops: CDR1 SQVTM, CDR2 ANQGSEA. This CDR3 has 16 residues. In nucleotides, the CDR3 is TGCAGCGGCCCTCCAACAGGGAACCTTCTTGGGTCACCCCTCCACTTT. Amino acid sequence: CSGPPTGNLLGSPLHF.

The chain employs TRBV7-8 and TRBJ2-5; 8 nucleotides line up with TRBD2. J lost 5 bases, V lost 0 bases, and 8 bases had no gene match. Looked up from germline, CDR1 is SGHVS and CDR2 is FQNEAQ. The CDR3 length is 16 residues. CDR3 nucleotides: TGTGCCAGCAGCTTAGCGCTGGCGGGGGGACTCGAGACCCAGTACTTC. Its protein is CASSLALAGGLETQYF.

The chain recombines TRBV6-6 with TRBJ2-7; TRBD1 agrees at 7 bases. This CDR3 region has 15 residues. J lost 2 bases, V lost 2 bases, and 6 bases had no gene match. Germline V CDR1 and CDR2: MNHNY, SVGAGI (reference sequence). CDR3 residues: CASSYRGQSPYEQYF. In nucleotides, the CDR3 is TGTGCCAGCAGTTACCGGGGACAGTCGCCCTACGAGCAGTACTTC.

The rearrangement joins TRBV19 to TRBJ1-1; 7 nucleotides match TRBD1. The V gene end was trimmed by 5 bases and the J gene end by 4 bases; junction bases not matched to a gene: 10. Germline-derived CDR1 and CDR2 are LNHDA and SQIVND (reference sequence). The CDR3 covers 15 residues. This CDR3 reads CASSVLRGSGTEAFF. CDR3 nucleotide sequence: TGTGCCAGTAGTGTCCTCAGGGGGTCGGGCACTGAAGCTTTCTTT.

The V and J genes are TRBV2 and TRBJ2-7; the D gene is possibly TRBD1 (5 bases). The CDR3 spans 15 residues. Germline V gives CDR1 SNHLY, CDR2 FYNNEI. Trimming removed 3 bases at V and 0 bases at J, with 12 bases between. This CDR3 reads CASSDWSQGSYEQYF. Here the CDR3 DNA reads TGTGCCAGCAGTGATTGGTCTCAGGGCTCCTACGAGCAGTACTTC.

The genes are TRBV7-8 and TRBJ1-1; D gene ambiguous. Germline-derived CDR1 and CDR2 are SGHVS and FQNEAQ. The CDR3 length is 14 residues. Trimming removed 5 bases at V and 0 bases at J, with 10 bases between. CDR3: CASSPGGVNTEAFF. In DNA form, the CDR3 reads TGTGCCAGCAGCCCAGGTGGAGTGAACACTGAAGCTTTCTTT.

This chain links TRBV30 with TRBJ1-2; TRBD1 matches 8 bases. Germline V gene sequence: CDR1 GTSNPN, CDR2 SVGIG (reference sequence). Losses at the gene ends were 1 base for V and 3 bases for J; bases not matched to a gene: 1. CDR3 length equals 13 residues. In DNA, the CDR3 is TGTGCCTGGAGTGACAGGGGGGACTATGGCTACACCTTC. Its translation: CAWSDRGDYGYTF.

V is TRBV29-1 and J is TRBJ2-3; 14 bases line up with TRBD2. CDR3 length: 15 residues. Germline CDR1 and CDR2: SQVTM and ANQGSEA. J lost 1 base, V lost 6 bases, and 3 bases had no gene match. CDR3 bases: TGCAGCGTGGGACTAGCGGGGGTTGGCACAGATACGCAGTATTTT. Its translation: CSVGLAGVGTDTQYF.

This clone was found a few times. The chain recombines TRBV19 with TRBJ2-7; D gene unclear. The CDR3 is made up of 15 amino acids. The germline V and J ends were trimmed by 0 bases and 3 bases, with 12 bases remaining between them. CDR1 is LNHDA and CDR2 is SQIVND in the germline V gene (reference sequence). The CDR3 DNA follows: TGTGCCAGTAGTATAGATCACGGTAGCTTCTACGAGCAGTACTTC. It translates to CASSIDHGSFYEQYF.

This sequence joins TRBV29-1 and TRBJ2-1; 11 nucleotides agree with TRBD1. The germline CDR1 and CDR2 sequences are SQVTM and ANQGSEA. The CDR3 consists of 15 residues. The V segment lost 5 bases and the J segment 8 bases; nucleotides outside the gene matches: 11. In DNA form, the CDR3 reads TGCAGCGTTCTCGCCGGGACAGGGGGTATCGATGAGCAGTTCTTC. This encodes CSVLAGTGGIDEQFF.

The V and J genes are TRBV9 and TRBJ2-7; D possibly uses TRBD1 or TRBD2 (6 bases each). Germline V gives CDR1 SGDLS, CDR2 YYNGEE. The CDR3 spans 16 residues. V was trimmed by 4 bases and J by 2 bases, leaving 19 bases between them. The CDR3 region is CASSPRRGGRTYEQYF. In DNA, the CDR3 is TGTGCCAGCAGCCCAAGACGAGGGGGGAGGACCTACGAGCAGTACTTC.

This chain joins TRBV15 and TRBJ1-5, with D perhaps TRBD1 (6 bases). CDR1 is LNHNV, CDR2 YYDKDF, per germline (reference sequence). The CDR3 spans 15 residues. V gave up 5 bases and J gave up 5 bases, with 16 bases separating them. The CDR3 DNA follows: TGTGCCACCAGCCAGAGCTCGGACAGCTATCAGCCCCAGCATTTT. Its protein is CATSQSSDSYQPQHF.

This clone has only a few counts. This chain uses TRBV13 with TRBJ2-1, with 9 bases matching TRBD1. The CDR3 has 15 residues. Losses at the gene ends were 0 bases for V and 9 bases for J; bases not matched to a gene: 6. The germline V gene has CDR1 PRHDT and CDR2 FYEKMQ (reference sequence). Here the CDR3 DNA reads TGTGCCAGCAGCTTAGGGGACAGGGGTTTCTCTGAGCAGTTCTTC. Translated, it gives CASSLGDRGFSEQFF.

This chain links TRBV13 with TRBJ1-2, with D perhaps TRBD1 (5 bases). Germline V gene lookup returns CDR1 PRHDT and CDR2 FYEKMQ (reference sequence). This CDR3 has 14 residues. Trimming removed 0 bases at V and 8 bases at J, with 13 bases between. CDR3 protein: CASSLGGNRRGYTF. CDR3 sequence (DNA): TGTGCCAGCAGCTTAGGTGGGAACAGGCGCGGCTACACCTTC.

This clone was detected a few times. The chain joins TRBV7-9 to TRBJ2-7; D ambiguous. CDR3 length: 14 amino acids. Trimming pared 7 bases from V and 0 bases from J, leaving 13 bases between. Germline V gene lookup returns CDR1 SEHNR and CDR2 FQNEAQ (reference sequence). This CDR3 is CASNYPQDSYEQYF. The CDR3, as DNA: TGTGCCAGCAACTACCCCCAGGACTCCTACGAGCAGTACTTC.

A few counts support this clone. V usage is TRBV4-3 and J usage is TRBJ2-5, with 9 bases lining up with TRBD1. The germline V gene encodes CDR1 LGHNA and CDR2 YSLEER. The J segment lost 3 bases and the V segment lost 0 bases, leaving 5 bases of the junction unmatched. The CDR3 is 16 amino acids. DNA for the CDR3: TGCGCCAGCAGCCAAGATTGGGGACAGGGAGAAGAGACCCAGTACTTC. It specifies CASSQDWGQGEETQYF.

The V and J genes are TRBV7-9 and TRBJ2-2, with D possibly being TRBD2 (6 bases). The CDR3 is 13 residues long. Germline V CDR1 and CDR2: SEHNR, FQNEAQ (reference sequence). The germline V and J ends were trimmed by 5 bases and 6 bases, with 10 bases remaining between them. The CDR3 region has the DNA TGTGCCAGCAGCCCTAGCGATTCCGGGGAGCTGTTTTTT. Its translation is CASSPSDSGELFF.